This TCR beta chain was captured in a study of cytomegalovirus exposure and HLA in healthy donors. PCR primers comprised 60 Vbeta and 13 Jbeta primers. Here immunoSEQ multiplex PCR was the method, and the copy in TCRdb shows in-frame clones only, minus some. The top ten clones hold around 8% of a sample with tens of thousands of clones, approximately 86% of them seen once. V shed 0 bases and J shed 7 bases, with 9 bases lying between them. Germline lookup yields CDR1 SEHNR and CDR2 FQNEAQ (reference sequence). The CDR3 is 13 residues long. Whereas donors were nominally healthy upon sampling, unrecorded immune exposures were probable.

The receptor was isolated from a woman in her 40s in good health and CMV-seropositive. Sequencing was performed on PBMCs. This chain links TRBV7-9 with TRBJ1-2, with a possible D match to TRBD1 (6 bases). CDR3 in DNA: TGTGCCAGCAGCTTAGCGGGGGCTGGTGGCTACACCTTC. It specifies CASSLAGAGGYTF.